This T cell receptor beta chain was sequenced for a study of T cells in Graves' hyperthyroidism and ophthalmopathy. The V and J ends lost 6 bases and 3 bases, in that order; junction bases with no gene match: 6. The CDR3 is 15 amino acids. This clonotype was detected many times. What was amplified from RNA transcripts were TCR beta CDR3 regions. The TCR CDR3 first-round RT-PCR relied on the HTBI primer set. TCRdb analysed the multiplex PCR reads with MiXCR anew, one entry per CDR3 protein. The data show about 610,000 distinct CDR3 sequences, over 12% seen once. The sample taken for sequencing was blood. This receptor was identified in a woman in her 40s with Graves' ophthalmopathy. The rearrangement joins TRBV12-3 or TRBV12-4 to TRBJ2-2; 8 bases line up with TRBD2. The chain's CDR3 is CASSRRREDTGELFF. In nucleotides, the CDR3 is TGTGCCAGCAGCCGGAGGCGGGAGGACACCGGGGAGCTGTTTTTT.